Listed here are 20 T cell receptor beta chains from one sample, sequenced in a study of blood T cells in healthy people across ages. A second PCR of about 7 to 12 cycles used a sample-barcoded 5' primer and a J-beta primer mix. TCRdb itself ran the 5' RACE reads through MiXCR, one entry per CDR3 protein. Of over 1,500,000 distinct CDR3 sequences in the sample, about 39% were seen once. The sample was blood. These receptors all come from a human donor in good health.

This clonotype has more than one count but fewer than ten. A much larger clonotype is one base distant, so this may be a read error. The rearrangement links TRBV9 to TRBJ2-1; possibly TRBD2 for D (6 bases). V gave up 0 bases and J gave up 1 base, with 8 bases separating them. Germline assignment: CDR1 SGDLS and CDR2 YYNGEE. This CDR3 is 15 amino acids long. CDR3 in DNA: TGTGCCAGCAGCGTAGGGGGGAGGTCCTACAATGAGCAGTTCTTC. Translated, it gives CASSVGGRSYNEQFF.

The J gene is TRBJ1-2, the V gene TRBV20-1, with D possibly TRBD1 on 5 matching bases. The germline gives CDR1 DFQATT, CDR2 SNEGSKA (reference sequence). V was shortened by 0 bases and J by 4 bases, with 15 bases between the two germline ends. The CDR3 extends over 15 amino acids. The DNA for the CDR3 is TGCAGTGCTAGAGATTGGGGACGTTCCAGCTATGGCTACACCTTC. Its protein is CSARDWGRSSYGYTF.

This clonotype was seen a handful of times. The rearrangement links TRBV4-2 to TRBJ1-1, with D unclear. With 0 bases removed from V and 4 bases from J, the gap between germline ends came to 12 bases. The germline V gene has CDR1 LGHNA and CDR2 YNFKEQ. The CDR3 sequence is 15 residues long. CDR3 loop: CASSQESGLGTEAFF. Written as DNA, the CDR3 is TGTGCCAGCAGCCAAGAATCCGGGTTGGGCACTGAAGCTTTCTTT.

This clonotype was recorded many times. The chain has TRBV7-9 and TRBJ1-2, with 7 bases aligning to TRBD1. Germline V CDR1 and CDR2: SEHNR, FQNEAQ (reference sequence). The CDR3 totals 14 residues. J was trimmed by 4 bases and V by 5 bases; bases with no gene match: 7. DNA of the CDR3: TGTGCCAGCAGCCTAGGGGGACAGCCCTATGGCTACACCTTC. Protein product: CASSLGGQPYGYTF.

With regard to this clonotype: At one end, the junction sequence differs from germline, possibly due to a read error. V and J are TRBV24-1 and TRBJ1-1, with D possibly TRBD1 on 5 matching bases. The CDR3 runs to 14 residues. CDR1 KGHDR and CDR2 SFDVKD come from the germline V gene. CDR3 sequence (DNA): TGTACCACCAGTGATTTGCAGGGCTCGAGTGAAGCTTTCTTT. Translated, it gives CTTSDLQGSSEAFF.

This clonotype was detected a few times. The CDR3 nucleotides are TGTGCCAGCAGCTTAGCGTTAGGGCGCCGCACAGATACGCAGTATTTT. Amino acid sequence: CASSLALGRRTDTQYF. The chain employs TRBV7-9 and TRBJ2-3; D not certain. Germline V gene data show CDR1 as SEHNR and CDR2 as FQNEAQ (reference sequence). V lost 0 bases to trimming and J lost 1 base, with 11 bases between them. The CDR3 is 16 amino acids.

This chain connects TRBV20-1 to TRBJ2-1; 9 bases map to TRBD2. The CDR3 extends over 12 amino acids. The germline V gene encodes CDR1 DFQATT and CDR2 SNEGSKA (reference sequence). The J segment lost 6 bases and the V segment lost 5 bases, leaving 2 bases of the junction unmatched. The CDR3 here is CSAQTSGNEQFF. For the CDR3, the DNA is TGCAGTGCTCAGACTAGCGGCAATGAGCAGTTCTTC.

In this sample, this clonotype turned up a few times. This chain joins TRBV10-3 and TRBJ2-3, with D possibly TRBD1 on 6 matching bases. Germline values: CDR1 ENHRY, CDR2 SYGVKD. The CDR3 loop spans 15 amino acids. The ends were cut back, 4 bases at V and 0 bases at J, with 11 bases in the middle. This CDR3 is CAISGQGLSTDTQYF. The CDR3 coding sequence is TGTGCCATCAGTGGTCAGGGGCTGAGCACAGATACGCAGTATTTT.

This chain connects TRBV24-1 to TRBJ2-1; 8 bases align to TRBD1. Germline CDR1 KGHDR, CDR2 SFDVKD. This CDR3 region has 21 residues. The V segment lost 2 bases and the J segment 0 bases; nucleotides outside the gene matches: 17. CDR3 residues: CATSDSTSGGAWVSSYNEQFF. The CDR3 DNA reads TGTGCCACCAGTGATTCTACCTCAGGGGGCGCCTGGGTTAGCTCCTACAATGAGCAGTTCTTC.

This chain links TRBV19 with TRBJ2-3; D call uncertain. Trimming removed 6 bases from V and 0 bases from J, with 13 bases in between. The germline V gene has CDR1 LNHDA and CDR2 SQIVND (reference sequence). This CDR3 region has 15 residues. In DNA, the CDR3 is TGTGCCAGTAGCCCACAGATTTCTAGCACAGATACGCAGTATTTT. It encodes CASSPQISSTDTQYF.

This clonotype was counted a few times. V and J are TRBV10-3 and TRBJ1-2; D is possibly TRBD1 (5 bases). V shed 2 bases and J shed 3 bases, with 10 bases lying between them. The germline CDR1 and CDR2 sequences are ENHRY and SYGVKD. The CDR3 has 14 residues. The CDR3 DNA is TGTGCCATCAGTGAGCAGGGACTCTACTATGGCTACACCTTC. It codes for CAISEQGLYYGYTF.

This clonotype was seen only a few times. The J gene is TRBJ1-6, the V gene TRBV27; maybe TRBD1 (5 bases). Germline V gives CDR1 MNHEY, CDR2 SMNVEV (reference sequence). The CDR3 extends over 13 amino acids. Trimming stripped 4 bases from V and 8 bases from J, with 9 bases between. The CDR3 loop reads CASSSGFDSPLHF. The CDR3 DNA reads as TGTGCCAGCAGTTCAGGGTTCGATTCACCCCTCCACTTT.

V and J are TRBV15 and TRBJ2-6; TRBD1 is a possible D gene (5 bases). Trimming removed 0 bases at V and 3 bases at J, with 9 bases between. Germline-derived CDR1 and CDR2 are LNHNV and YYDKDF (reference sequence). This CDR3 region has 16 residues. CDR3 DNA: TGTGCCACCAGCAGAGATTTAGGGGATGGGGCCAACGTCCTGACTTTC. Its translation: CATSRDLGDGANVLTF. Full variable domain (outside the CDR3, taken from reference TRBV15 and TRBJ2-6): DAMVIQNPRYQVTQFGKPVTLSCSQTLNHNVMYWYQQKSSQAPKLLFHYYDKDFNNEADTPDNFQSRRPNTSFCFLDIRSPGLGDTAMYLCATSRDLGDGANVLTFGAGSRLTVL.

This clonotype was seen more than once but under ten times. V usage is TRBV7-9 and J usage is TRBJ1-2; a possible D gene is TRBD1 (5 bases). The CDR3 contains 17 residues. Trimming took 0 bases from V and 6 from J, leaving 20 bases between them. Germline assignment: CDR1 SEHNR and CDR2 FQNEAQ (reference sequence). The CDR3 nucleotides are TGTGCCAGCAGCTTAGCGTACGTCCGCGGGCCACAGGATGGCTACACCTTC. Its translation: CASSLAYVRGPQDGYTF. Supplemented by reference TRBV7-9 and TRBJ1-2, the full variable domain reads DTGVSQNPRHKITKRGQNVTFRCDPISEHNRLYWYRQTLGQGPEFLTYFQNEAQLEKSRLLSDRFSAERPKGSFSTLEIQRTEQGDSAMYLCASSLAYVRGPQDGYTFGSGTRLTVV.

Many counts were recorded for this clonotype. CDR3 amino acids: CATWGGSGNEQFF. The CDR3, as DNA: TGTGCCACCTGGGGAGGGTCTGGCAATGAGCAGTTCTTC. J is TRBJ2-1 and V is TRBV15; 7 positions match TRBD2. Trimming at V came to 8 bases and at J to 6 bases, leaving 7 bases not matched to a gene. The germline gives CDR1 LNHNV, CDR2 YYDKDF (reference sequence). There are 13 residues in the CDR3.

This clonotype was found a few times. This chain links TRBV13 with TRBJ2-6, with unresolved D. Trimming cost V 1 base and J 0 bases, with 16 bases left between them. The CDR3 has 19 residues. Germline values: CDR1 PRHDT, CDR2 FYEKMQ (reference sequence). The CDR3: CASSLVRSRQTSGANVLTF. The CDR3 coding sequence is TGTGCCAGCAGCTTAGTCCGGTCAAGACAAACCTCTGGGGCCAACGTCCTGACTTTC. The whole variable domain, filled in from reference TRBV13 and TRBJ2-6, reads AAGVIQSPRHLIKEKRETATLKCYPIPRHDTVYWYQQGPGQDPQFLISFYEKMQSDKGSIPDRFSAQQFSDYHSELNMSSLELGDSALYFCASSLVRSRQTSGANVLTFGAGSRLTVL.

This chain joins TRBV7-3 and TRBJ1-1; D is uncertain. The germline V and J ends were trimmed by 5 bases and 7 bases, with 11 bases remaining between them. The CDR3 covers 12 residues. In germline, CDR1 is SGHTA, CDR2 FQGTGA. CDR3 nucleotide sequence: TGTGCCAGCAGCCCCGGAAGGGTTGAAGCTTTCTTT. Amino acid sequence: CASSPGRVEAFF.

This rearrangement joins TRBV2 to TRBJ1-4; TRBD1 agrees at 8 bases. Trimming cost V 7 bases and J 12 bases; bases outside gene matches: 10. The CDR3 contains 13 residues. Germline CDR1 and CDR2: SNHLY and FYNNEI. For the CDR3, the DNA is TGTGCCAGCATGAGAGGACTGACAGGGGAACTGTTTTTT. This encodes CASMRGLTGELFF. The complete variable domain, with remaining parts taken from reference TRBV2 and TRBJ1-4, reads EPEVTQTPSHQVTQMGQEVILRCVPISNHLYFYWYRQILGQKVEFLVSFYNNEISEKSEIFDDQFSVERPDGSNFTLKIRSTKLEDSAMYFCASMRGLTGELFFGSGTQLSVL.

Only a few counts were recorded for this clonotype. The V gene is TRBV5-5, the J gene TRBJ2-5; D unclear. V was pared by 1 base and J by 4 bases, with 11 bases between. From germline, CDR1 is SGHKS and CDR2 YYEKEE (reference sequence). The CDR3 is made up of 14 amino acids. The CDR3 sequence: CASSLRLQTETQYF. The CDR3 nucleotides are TGTGCCAGCAGCTTGAGACTCCAAACAGAGACCCAGTACTTC.

This clonotype has just one count. The CDR3 DNA reads as TGTGCCAGCAGCTTAGTGGCGGGGGAGGAGAATTCACCCCTCCACTTT. This codes for CASSLVAGEENSPLHF. This rearrangement joins TRBV7-6 to TRBJ1-6, with a possible D match to TRBD1 (5 bases). With 1 base removed from V and 7 bases from J, the gap between germline ends came to 14 bases. From germline, CDR1 is SGHVS and CDR2 FNYEAQ. The CDR3 consists of 16 residues.